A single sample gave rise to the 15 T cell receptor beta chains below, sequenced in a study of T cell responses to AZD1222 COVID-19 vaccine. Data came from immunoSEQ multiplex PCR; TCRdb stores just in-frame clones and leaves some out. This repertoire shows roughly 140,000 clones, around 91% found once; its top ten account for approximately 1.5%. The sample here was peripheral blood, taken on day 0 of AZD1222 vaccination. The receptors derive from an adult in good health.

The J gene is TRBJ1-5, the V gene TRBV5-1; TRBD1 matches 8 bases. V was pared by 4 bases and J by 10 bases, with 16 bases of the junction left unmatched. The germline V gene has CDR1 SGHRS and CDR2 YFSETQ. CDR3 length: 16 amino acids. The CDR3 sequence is CASSLYGTGQGGPQHF. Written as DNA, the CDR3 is TGCGCCAGCAGCCTGTATGGGACAGGTCAGGGGGGACCCCAGCATTTT.

In DNA form, the CDR3 reads TGTGCCAGCAGCCGAAACGCCGCCGGGAGGGGGCAGGGCGGCTACACCTTC. The encoded protein is CASSRNAAGRGQGGYTF. The chain is built from TRBV3-1 (or the pseudogene TRBV3-2) and TRBJ1-2; TRBD1 matches 7 bases. CDR1 is LGHDT and CDR2 is YNNKEL in the germline V gene (reference sequence). This CDR3 has 17 amino acids. Trimming removed 4 bases from V and 8 bases from J; junction bases left unmatched: 19.

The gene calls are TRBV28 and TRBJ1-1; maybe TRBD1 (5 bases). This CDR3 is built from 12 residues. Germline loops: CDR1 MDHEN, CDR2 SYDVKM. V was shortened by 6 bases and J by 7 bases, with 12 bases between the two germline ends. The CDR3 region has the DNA TGTGCCAGCAGCATGGGGGGTTTTGAAGCTTTCTTT. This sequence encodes CASSMGGFEAFF.

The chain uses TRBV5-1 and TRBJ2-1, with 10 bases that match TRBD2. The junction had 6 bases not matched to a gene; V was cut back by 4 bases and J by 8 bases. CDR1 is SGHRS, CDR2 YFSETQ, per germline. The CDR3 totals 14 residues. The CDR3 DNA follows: TGCGCCAGCAGCAGGACTAGCGGAGGCTATGAGCAGTTCTTC. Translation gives CASSRTSGGYEQFF.

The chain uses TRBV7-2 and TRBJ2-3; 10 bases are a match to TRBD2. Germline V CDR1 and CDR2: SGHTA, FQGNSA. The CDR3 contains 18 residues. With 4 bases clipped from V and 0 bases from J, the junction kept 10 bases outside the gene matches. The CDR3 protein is CASSSQRGGRLSTDTQYF. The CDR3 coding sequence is TGTGCCAGCAGCTCACAGCGGGGGGGACGCCTTAGCACAGATACGCAGTATTTT.

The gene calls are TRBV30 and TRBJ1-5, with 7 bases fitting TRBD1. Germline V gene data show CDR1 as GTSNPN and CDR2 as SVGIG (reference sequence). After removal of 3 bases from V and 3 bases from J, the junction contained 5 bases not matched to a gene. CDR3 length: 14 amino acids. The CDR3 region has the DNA TGTGCCTGGAGAGGCAGGGGGTCCAATCAGCCCCAGCATTTT. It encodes CAWRGRGSNQPQHF.

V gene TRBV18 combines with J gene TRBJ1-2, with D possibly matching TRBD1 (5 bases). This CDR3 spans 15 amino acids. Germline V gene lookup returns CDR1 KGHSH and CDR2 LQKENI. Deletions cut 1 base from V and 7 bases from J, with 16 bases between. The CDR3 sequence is CASSPRTGLESGYTF. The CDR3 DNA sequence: TGTGCCAGCTCACCACGAACGGGGCTAGAGAGTGGCTACACCTTC. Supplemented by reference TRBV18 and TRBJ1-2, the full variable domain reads NAGVMQNPRHLVRRRGQEARLRCSPMKGHSHVYWYRQLPEEGLKFMVYLQKENIIDESGMPKERFSAEFPKEGPSILRIQQVVRGDSAAYFCASSPRTGLESGYTFGSGTRLTVV.

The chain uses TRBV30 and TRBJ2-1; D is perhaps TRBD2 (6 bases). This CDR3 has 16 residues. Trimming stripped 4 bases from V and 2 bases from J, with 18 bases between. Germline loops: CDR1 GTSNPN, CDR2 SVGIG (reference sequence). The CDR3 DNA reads TGTGCCTGGAACCCATCCACTAGCTATCCCTACAATGAGCAGTTCTTC. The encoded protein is CAWNPSTSYPYNEQFF. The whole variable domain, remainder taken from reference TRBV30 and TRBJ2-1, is SQTIHQWPATLVQPVGSPLSLECTVEGTSNPNLYWYRQAAGRGLQLLFYSVGIGQISSEVPQNLSASRPQDRQFILSSKKLLLSDSGFYLCAWNPSTSYPYNEQFFGPGTRLTVL.

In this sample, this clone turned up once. CDR3 nucleotide sequence: TGCAGCGCCGCCGGGACAGGGCGCACTGAAGCTTTCTTT. It translates to CSAAGTGRTEAFF. The chain has TRBV29-1 and TRBJ1-1, with 9 bases that match TRBD1. In germline, CDR1 is SQVTM, CDR2 ANQGSEA. The CDR3 is 13 residues long. Germline trimming cut 7 bases from V and 4 bases from J; bases unmatched to any gene: 7.

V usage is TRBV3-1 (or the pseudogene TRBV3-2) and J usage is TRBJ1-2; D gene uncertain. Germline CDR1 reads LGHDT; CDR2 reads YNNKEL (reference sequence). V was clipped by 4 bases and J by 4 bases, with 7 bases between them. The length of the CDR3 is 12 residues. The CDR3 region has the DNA TGTGCCAGCAGCCGCACCGCCTATGGCTACACCTTC. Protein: CASSRTAYGYTF.

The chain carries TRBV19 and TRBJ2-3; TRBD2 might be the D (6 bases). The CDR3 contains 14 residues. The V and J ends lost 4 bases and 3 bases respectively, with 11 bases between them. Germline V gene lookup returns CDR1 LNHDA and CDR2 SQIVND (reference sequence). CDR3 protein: CASSTPGGTDTQYF. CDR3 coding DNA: TGTGCCAGTAGTACCCCCGGAGGGACAGATACGCAGTATTTT.

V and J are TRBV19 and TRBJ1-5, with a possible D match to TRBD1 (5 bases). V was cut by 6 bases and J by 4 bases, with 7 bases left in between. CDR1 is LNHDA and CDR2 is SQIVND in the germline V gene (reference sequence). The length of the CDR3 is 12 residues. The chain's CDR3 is CASRDKNQPQHF. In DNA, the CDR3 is TGTGCCAGTAGGGACAAAAATCAGCCCCAGCATTTT.

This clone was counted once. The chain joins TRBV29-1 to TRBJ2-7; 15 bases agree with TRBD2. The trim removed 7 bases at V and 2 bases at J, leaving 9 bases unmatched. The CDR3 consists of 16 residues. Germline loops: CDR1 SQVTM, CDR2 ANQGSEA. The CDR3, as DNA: TGCAGCGCCTCGGGACTAGCGGGAGGAGGGACCTACGAGCAGTACTTC. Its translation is CSASGLAGGGTYEQYF.

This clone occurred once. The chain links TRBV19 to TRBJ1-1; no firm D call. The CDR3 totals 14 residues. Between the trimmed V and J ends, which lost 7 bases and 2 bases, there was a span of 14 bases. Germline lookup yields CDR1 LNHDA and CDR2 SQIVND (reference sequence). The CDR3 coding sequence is TGTGCCAGTATAAGCGATCGACAAAACACTGAAGCTTTCTTT. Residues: CASISDRQNTEAFF.

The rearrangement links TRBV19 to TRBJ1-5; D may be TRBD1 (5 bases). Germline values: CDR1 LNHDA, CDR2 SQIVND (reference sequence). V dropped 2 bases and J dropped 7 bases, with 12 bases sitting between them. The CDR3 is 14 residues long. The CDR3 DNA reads TGTGCCAGTAGTATACGGGGGTTAGGACAGCCCCAGCATTTT. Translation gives CASSIRGLGQPQHF.